What follows is one T cell receptor beta chain and its context. A single base separates this from a much larger clone, so it may be a read error. This sample stems from a study of T cells in Graves' hyperthyroidism and ophthalmopathy. On the study more broadly: Upon initial diagnosis and before any treatment, peripheral blood was collected.

The CDR3 covers 16 residues. Germline V gene lookup returns CDR1 SGHAT and CDR2 FQNNGV. Clinicians diagnosed patients from clinical symptoms, serum thyroxine and TRAb, thyroid ultrasound and orbital computed tomography. Amplified regions were TCR beta CDR3 sequences from RNA transcripts. TCR CDR3 underwent first-round RT-PCR with the HTBI primer set. TCRdb fed the multiplex PCR reads into MiXCR, producing one record per CDR3 protein. The repertoire consists of fewer than 400,000 distinct CDR3 sequences, with around 25% occurring once and the leading ten covering less than 75%. The sequenced sample was blood. The sequence was collected from a man aged 45-65 years with Graves' hyperthyroidism. The rearrangement joins TRBV11-2 to TRBJ2-1; TRBD2 is a possible D gene (6 bases). In nucleotides, the CDR3 is TGTGTCAGCAGCTTCGACTGGGGGGAGACGTACAATGAGCAGTTCTTC. Its protein is CVSSFDWGETYNEQFF.